The 16 T cell receptor beta chains given below trace back to one sample, sequenced in a study of T cells in Graves' hyperthyroidism and ophthalmopathy. Amplified TCR beta CDR3 regions derived from RNA transcripts. The primer set for the first-round RT-PCR of the TCR CDR3 was HTBI. TCRdb fed the multiplex PCR reads into MiXCR, producing one record per CDR3 protein. The table has approximately 520,000 distinct CDR3 sequences, approximately 25% seen once; the top ten hold around 10%. Sequenced material: blood. These receptors all stem from a woman aged 25 to 45 with Graves' ophthalmopathy.

This clonotype was observed many times. This sequence joins TRBV28 and TRBJ1-1; tentative D call: TRBD1 (6 bases). Between the trimmed V and J ends, which lost 3 bases and 5 bases, there was a span of 16 bases. The CDR3 sequence is 15 residues long. Germline CDR1 reads MDHEN; CDR2 reads SYDVKM. CDR3 sequence: CASSFRGGARTEAFF. CDR3 nucleotide sequence: TGTGCCAGCAGTTTCCGCGGGGGCGCTCGGACTGAAGCTTTCTTT.

This clonotype occurred a few times. This chain connects TRBV6-2 or TRBV6-3 to TRBJ1-1; D is ambiguous. Germline CDR1 and CDR2: MNHEY and SVGEGT. The CDR3 totals 16 residues. V lost 2 bases, J lost 2 bases, and 15 bases lay in between. CDR3 DNA sequence: TGTGCCAGCAGTTACGGATTCACATACGGTAACACTGAAGCTTTCTTT. Translated, it gives CASSYGFTYGNTEAFF.

This clonotype was picked up many times. The CDR3 protein is CASSQAETVLHGYTF. Here the CDR3 DNA reads TGTGCCAGCAGCCAAGCCGAAACAGTCTTACATGGCTACACCTTC. The chain has TRBV3-1 and TRBJ1-2; D gene uncertain. The CDR3 spans 15 residues. V was clipped by 1 base and J by 6 bases, with 15 bases between them. The germline V gene has CDR1 LGHDT and CDR2 YNNKEL (reference sequence).

This clonotype came up many times. This chain uses TRBV5-1 with TRBJ2-7, with D possibly matching TRBD1 (6 bases). The CDR3 spans 17 residues. V lost 1 base to trimming and J lost 10 bases, with 27 bases between them. Germline V gives CDR1 SGHRS, CDR2 YFSETQ. The DNA of the CDR3 is TGCGCCAGCAGCTTGTGGGGGCCCATACCAACCCTTCCACCCCAGTACTTC. Translation: CASSLWGPIPTLPPQYF.

This clonotype was counted many times. It may be a read error: a sequence one base away is much more abundant. This chain uses TRBV6-1 with TRBJ2-5; possibly TRBD2 for D (6 bases). The CDR3 has 14 residues. Germline V gene lookup returns CDR1 MNHNS and CDR2 SASEGT. The CDR3 protein is CAGRILASQETQYF. As DNA, the CDR3 is TGTGCCGGCAGGATCCTAGCGTCACAAGAGACCCAGTACTTC.

The chain links TRBV6-5 to TRBJ2-5; D may be TRBD1 (5 bases). V was cut by 10 bases and J by 4 bases, with 13 bases left in between. The CDR3 is 12 residues long. In germline, CDR1 is MNHEY, CDR2 SVGAGI. As DNA, the CDR3 is TGTGCCAACCCAACCAGGGCAGAGACCCAGTACTTC. Translated: CANPTRAETQYF.

This clonotype was seen repeatedly, ten times or more. The rearrangement uses TRBV5-1 and TRBJ2-7; perhaps D is TRBD1 or TRBD2 (5 bases each). This CDR3 comprises 15 residues. The ends were cut back, 3 bases at V and 3 bases at J, with 16 bases in the middle. Per germline, CDR1 SGHRS and CDR2 YFSETQ. In DNA form, the CDR3 reads TGCGCCAGCAGCTGGGACGGGACGCTGAACTACGAGCAGTACTTC. It yields the protein CASSWDGTLNYEQYF. Combining the CDR3 with reference TRBV5-1 and TRBJ2-7 gives the whole variable domain KAGVTQTPRYLIKTRGQQVTLSCSPISGHRSVSWYQQTPGQGLQFLFEYFSETQRNKGNFPGRFSGRQFSNSRSEMNVSTLELGDSALYLCASSWDGTLNYEQYFGPGTRLTVT.

This clonotype was detected ten times or more. V usage is TRBV20-1 and J usage is TRBJ1-1; D ambiguous. V lost 3 bases and J lost 0, with 8 bases in between. Germline CDR1 and CDR2: DFQATT and SNEGSKA (reference sequence). The CDR3 contains 13 residues. CDR3 DNA: TGCAGTGCTAGTCTAAGCATGAACACTGAAGCTTTCTTT. Translated, it gives CSASLSMNTEAFF.

The table lists this clonotype with many counts. V gene TRBV5-8 combines with J gene TRBJ1-1; possibly TRBD1 for D (5 bases). The CDR3 is 16 residues long. Trimming stripped 2 bases from V and 4 bases from J, with 18 bases between. The germline CDR1 and CDR2 sequences are SGHTS and YDEGEE. CDR3 loop: CASSFNLGEESTEAFF. The CDR3 coding sequence is TGTGCCAGCAGCTTCAACTTAGGGGAGGAGAGCACTGAAGCTTTCTTT.

This clonotype has more than one count but fewer than ten. The gene calls are TRBV20-1 and TRBJ2-7, with 7 bases that match TRBD1. Per the germline V gene, CDR1 is DFQATT and CDR2 is SNEGSKA (reference sequence). The CDR3 extends over 15 amino acids. Trimming took 4 bases from V and 3 from J; bases not matched to a gene: 12. CDR3 coding DNA: TGCAGTGCTACTTCTTCCGGGACAGTCAGCTACGAGCAGTACTTC. It translates to CSATSSGTVSYEQYF.

Here the CDR3 DNA reads TGTGCCAGTAGTATGGGCGGGGGGCCCCTCTACGAGCAGTACTTC. Translation: CASSMGGGPLYEQYF. The V gene is TRBV19, the J gene TRBJ2-7, with 8 bases identical to TRBD2. CDR1 LNHDA and CDR2 SQIVND come from the germline V gene (reference sequence). V shed 3 bases, J shed 3 bases, and the junction held 7 bases outside the gene matches. This CDR3 comprises 15 residues.

The J gene is TRBJ1-1, the V gene TRBV6-1; 7 bases align to TRBD1. Germline V gene data show CDR1 as MNHNS and CDR2 as SASEGT. The CDR3 totals 14 residues. The V and J ends lost 4 bases and 5 bases, in that order; junction bases with no gene match: 7. The CDR3 here is CASSAKTGSTEAFF. The CDR3 nucleotides read TGTGCCAGCAGTGCAAAGACAGGGTCGACTGAAGCTTTCTTT.

In its sample, this clonotype was seen many times. The rearrangement uses TRBV19 and TRBJ1-5; TRBD1 matches 7 bases. Germline V lookup: CDR1 LNHDA, CDR2 SQIVND (reference sequence). The CDR3 is 14 residues long. Trimming removed 4 bases from V and 9 bases from J; junction bases left unmatched: 9. CDR3: CASSRTGAGPPQHF. CDR3 DNA: TGTGCCAGTAGTAGAACAGGGGCAGGACCGCCCCAGCATTTT.

This clonotype has a count of ten or more. The rearrangement links TRBV7-9 to TRBJ1-1; D is undetermined. V was trimmed by 0 bases and J by 0 bases, leaving 8 bases between them. Germline V gene data show CDR1 as SEHNR and CDR2 as FQNEAQ (reference sequence). The CDR3 covers 15 residues. The CDR3, as DNA: TGTGCCAGCAGCTTAGCAGAGTTCGTGAACACTGAAGCTTTCTTT. Protein product: CASSLAEFVNTEAFF.

Many counts were recorded for this clonotype. The chain employs TRBV18 and TRBJ1-1; 8 bases map to TRBD1. The CDR3 is made up of 16 amino acids. In germline, CDR1 is KGHSH, CDR2 LQKENI. V lost 3 bases, J lost 4 bases, and 10 bases stayed unmatched. Here the CDR3 reads CASSPVTTGGFTEAFF. CDR3 sequence (DNA): TGTGCCAGCTCACCCGTAACCACAGGGGGGTTCACTGAAGCTTTCTTT.

The rearrangement uses TRBV28 and TRBJ1-5; D gene uncertain. Trimming took 11 bases from V and 9 from J, leaving 14 bases between them. Germline V CDR1 and CDR2: MDHEN, SYDVKM. This CDR3 has 11 residues. CDR3 residues: CASKGLMPQHF. The CDR3 region has the DNA TGTGCCTCAAAAGGTTTGATGCCCCAGCATTTT.